This T cell receptor (beta chain) originates from a study of shared clonotypes between healthy human individuals. The split of CD4+ cells yielded CD45RA+ naive and CD45RA-negative memory subsets. The CDR3 is made up of 11 amino acids. The V end lost 7 bases, the J end lost 4 bases, and 5 bases lay between the germline ends. Germline V gene data show CDR1 as MDHEN and CDR2 as SYDVKM. Using 200 ng DNA, approximately 30,000 T cell genomes, the sorted-subset replicate PCRs were run. Measured with immunoSEQ multiplex PCR; TCRdb has only the in-frame clones, and not every one. This sample has about a million clones; 60% to 85% occur once, and the top ten carry almost 0.9%. For this clone: The target antigen is unknown.

Study-wide results and caveats: When compared with the clonotypes that were shared by all four sorted-subset donors, the non-shared clonotypes turned out to have lower generation probabilities.

The TCR was taken from a man aged 18 to 29 in good health. Some clones in this sample may be carry-over from other donors' samples. Sequencing input: memory CD4+ T cells from PBMCs. The sample's subset: CD45RA-negative fraction. The chain joins TRBV28 to TRBJ1-3; D remains unclear. CDR3 DNA sequence: TGTGCCAGCACCGGGGGAAACACCATATATTTT. Amino acid sequence: CASTGGNTIYF.